This is a list of T cell receptor beta chains from one sample in a study of blood T cell repertoires in COVID-19. Measured with immunoSEQ multiplex PCR; TCRdb has only the in-frame clones, and not every one. In the table there are approximately 170,000 clones, around 84% of which are singletons. What was sequenced was peripheral blood. These receptors were taken from a woman in her 70s with COVID-19, enrolled during active disease. CDR3s include the opening cysteine and the closing phenylalanine or tryptophan. A D gene is named only where the DNA matches it firmly. Size is omitted from some rows. Given values are once, few, many or a class for expanded clones.

TRBJ2-1	TRBD2	TRBV28	.	CASDGLAGSHEQFF	TGTGCCAGCGACGGACTAGCGGGGTCCCATGAGCAGTTCTTC
TRBJ2-1	TRBD2	TRBV19	.	CASDPSGRYNEQFF	TGTGCCAGTGACCCTAGCGGGAGATATAATGAGCAGTTCTTC
TRBJ1-2	.	TRBV5-1	.	CASGGDYGYTF	TGCGCCAGCGGGGGGGACTATGGCTACACCTTC
TRBJ1-5	TRBD1	TRBV6-6	.	CASSYGTERKQPQHF	TGTGCCAGCAGTTACGGGACAGAGAGGAAACAGCCCCAGCATTTT
TRBJ1-6	.	TRBV27	.	CASSWGPSSYNSPLHF	TGTGCCAGCAGTTGGGGCCCGAGCTCCTATAATTCACCCCTCCACTTT
TRBJ1-5	.	TRBV30	.	CAWSEFGRSNQPQHF	TGTGCCTGGAGTGAATTTGGCAGGAGCAATCAGCCCCAGCATTTT
TRBJ2-2	.	TRBV29-1	.	CSGSSGPNTGELFF	TGCAGCGGTTCAAGCGGACCGAACACCGGGGAGCTGTTTTTT
TRBJ1-4	.	TRBV7-8	.	CASSLDLLGPKLFF	TGTGCCAGCAGCCTCGATCTCCTTGGGCCAAAACTGTTTTTT
TRBJ2-3	TRBD2	TRBV4-2	.	CASSQTAGARLAQYF	TGTGCCAGCAGCCAAACAGCGGGGGCCAGGCTTGCGCAGTATTTT
TRBJ1-1	.	TRBV2	.	CASSEAPQIMNTEAFF	TGTGCCAGCAGTGAAGCCCCACAGATCATGAACACTGAAGCTTTCTTT
TRBJ1-1	.	TRBV7-9	.	CASSFPDTTNTEAFF	TGTGCCAGCAGCTTTCCGGACACAACGAACACTGAAGCTTTCTTT
TRBJ1-5	TRBD1	TRBV9	once	CASSPQGSVQPQHF	TGTGCCAGCAGCCCACAGGGGAGTGTTCAGCCCCAGCATTTT
TRBJ2-3	.	TRBV4-1	.	CASSQDEEGWTDTQYF	TGCGCCAGCAGCCAAGATGAAGAGGGCTGGACAGATACGCAGTATTTT
TRBJ1-1	TRBD1	TRBV5-1	.	CASSYSGGSNTEAFF	TGCGCCAGCAGCTACTCAGGGGGATCGAACACTGAAGCTTTCTTT
TRBJ1-5	.	TRBV28	.	CASSFNGVGNQPQHF	TGTGCCAGCAGTTTCAACGGGGTGGGGAATCAGCCCCAGCATTTT
TRBJ2-2	.	TRBV15	.	CATSRDWGDTGELFF	TGTGCCACCAGCAGAGATTGGGGCGACACCGGGGAGCTGTTTTTT
TRBJ1-1	TRBD1	TRBV7-8	.	CASSFQTGGGTEAFF	TGTGCCAGCAGCTTTCAAACAGGGGGAGGCACTGAAGCTTTCTTT
TRBJ2-5	.	TRBV3-1/TRBV3-2	.	CASSQELRQAIETQYF	TGTGCCAGCAGCCAAGAATTGCGGCAAGCTATAGAGACCCAGTACTTC
TRBJ2-7	.	TRBV5-1	.	CASSVGGQSSYEQYF	TGCGCCAGCAGCGTGGGGGGACAAAGCTCCTACGAGCAGTACTTC
TRBJ2-5	.	TRBV5-1	.	CASNDGEETQYF	TGCGCCAGCAACGACGGGGAGGAGACCCAGTACTTC